These 17 T cell receptor beta chains were all obtained from the same sample, sequenced in a study of shared clonotypes between healthy human individuals. TCRdb keeps only in-frame clones here, not all; method: immunoSEQ multiplex PCR. Of some 79,000 clones detected, 60% to 65% appear once; the ten largest clones hold roughly half. Sequenced material: memory CD8+ T cells sorted from blood. Subset: CD45RO+ cells pooled with CCR7-negative TemRA cells. These TCRs come from a man younger than 40 in good health.

Regarding this clone: At one of its ends the junction is not consistent with the germline gene, which may arise from a read error. The chain carries TRBV28 and TRBJ2-3, with D unresolved. The CDR3 has 11 amino acids. Looked up from germline, CDR1 is MDHEN and CDR2 is SYDVKM. This CDR3 is CATSLIDTQYF. CDR3 DNA: TGTGCCACCAGTTTGATAGATACGCAGTATTTT.

This clone was observed a handful of times. V and J are TRBV6-1 and TRBJ2-5; D gene unclear. This CDR3 is built from 13 residues. V was pared by 1 base and J by 4 bases, with 7 bases between. Germline V gives CDR1 MNHNS, CDR2 SASEGT. The CDR3 loop is CASSEGWVETQYF. The CDR3 DNA reads TGTGCCAGCAGTGAAGGATGGGTAGAGACCCAGTACTTC.

The chain employs TRBV6-1 and TRBJ1-1, with D tentatively TRBD1 (5 bases). The CDR3 contains 15 residues. CDR1 MNHNS and CDR2 SASEGT come from the germline V gene. V was cut by 2 bases and J by 4 bases, with 14 bases left in between. This CDR3 reads CASSEFGGGATEAFF. The CDR3 DNA reads TGTGCCAGCAGTGAATTCGGGGGAGGGGCCACTGAAGCTTTCTTT.

The chain is built from TRBV7-9 and TRBJ1-5; D is undetermined. V gave up 5 bases and J gave up 10 bases, with 12 bases separating them. Germline loops: CDR1 SEHNR, CDR2 FQNEAQ (reference sequence). This CDR3 has 12 amino acids. CDR3: CASSDSRGPQHF. The CDR3 DNA follows: TGTGCCAGCAGCGATAGTCGGGGACCCCAGCATTTT.

V and J are TRBV5-1 and TRBJ2-6; D might be TRBD2 (5 bases). The V and J ends lost 0 bases and 1 base respectively, with 11 bases between them. This CDR3 has 17 amino acids. CDR1 is SGHRS and CDR2 is YFSETQ in the germline V gene. DNA of the CDR3: TGCGCCAGCAGCTTGGGGACTTTGCTTTCTGGGGCCAACGTCCTGACTTTC. Translation: CASSLGTLLSGANVLTF.

This clone is labeled as medium-sized. V and J are TRBV4-3 and TRBJ2-1, with TRBD2 identical over 8 bases. J was trimmed by 0 bases and V by 0 bases; bases with no gene match: 10. The CDR3 runs to 19 residues. Germline V CDR1 and CDR2: LGHNA, YSLEER. The DNA for the CDR3 is TGCGCCAGCAGCCAAGATCGAGGAGACAGCGGGAGCTCCTACAATGAGCAGTTCTTC. This encodes CASSQDRGDSGSSYNEQFF.

The chain couples TRBV2 to TRBJ2-3; D is undetermined. CDR3 length: 16 residues. Looked up from germline, CDR1 is SNHLY and CDR2 is FYNNEI. With 2 bases removed from V and 0 bases from J, the gap between germline ends came to 12 bases. As DNA, the CDR3 is TGTGCCAGCAGTGAAAGTAGGACCTCAAGCACAGATACGCAGTATTTT. This translates into CASSESRTSSTDTQYF.

The chain is built from TRBV5-1 and TRBJ2-1; the match to TRBD1 covers 9 bases. The CDR3 covers 16 residues. Germline V gene data show CDR1 as SGHRS and CDR2 as YFSETQ. The trim removed 0 bases at V and 3 bases at J, leaving 4 bases unmatched. DNA for the CDR3: TGCGCCAGCAGCTTGGGACAGGGGGGCTTCTACAATGAGCAGTTCTTC. Its translation is CASSLGQGGFYNEQFF.

The gene calls are TRBV6-4 and TRBJ1-1, with 9 nucleotides matching TRBD1. CDR1 and CDR2 (germline): MRHNA, SNTAGT. J lost 0 bases, V lost 6 bases, and 5 bases had no gene match. There are 15 residues in the CDR3. The CDR3 nucleotides are TGTGCCAGCAGCAAAACAGGGGGCATGAACACTGAAGCTTTCTTT. Protein product: CASSKTGGMNTEAFF.

The gene calls are TRBV5-5 and TRBJ2-5; TRBD2 aligns across 9 bases. V gave up 7 bases and J gave up 9 bases; unmatched junction bases: 13. Germline V gene sequence: CDR1 SGHKS, CDR2 YYEKEE (reference sequence). This CDR3 contains 14 residues. CDR3 residues: CASSGGTSPRAQYF. The CDR3 bases are TGTGCCAGCTCGGGGGGGACTAGCCCCCGGGCCCAGTACTTC.

The CDR3, as DNA: TGTGCCAGCAGTGAATCACAGGGGGCCGCGGGGAATGAGCAGTTCTTC. It codes for CASSESQGAAGNEQFF. The chain links TRBV25-1 to TRBJ2-1; TRBD1 matches 9 bases. V shed 1 base and J 7 bases; nucleotides not matched to a gene: 8. Per the germline V gene, CDR1 is MGHDK and CDR2 is SYGVNS. The CDR3 length is 16 residues.

The chain links TRBV5-1 to TRBJ1-4; the match to TRBD1 covers 8 bases. The CDR3 contains 15 residues. The germline CDR1 and CDR2 sequences are SGHRS and YFSETQ. V lost 3 bases, J lost 5 bases, and 6 bases stayed unmatched. CDR3 DNA: TGCGCCAGCAGCTACGGGACAGGACCGAATGAAAAACTGTTTTTT. This sequence encodes CASSYGTGPNEKLFF.

The chain joins TRBV5-6 to TRBJ1-2; D remains ambiguous. Germline CDR1 reads SGHDT; CDR2 reads YYEEEE. The CDR3 is made up of 12 amino acids. V shed 3 bases and J shed 4 bases, with 7 bases lying between them. The CDR3 sequence is CASSSNSYGYTF. The CDR3 DNA sequence: TGTGCCAGCAGCTCGAACAGCTATGGCTACACCTTC.

The V gene is TRBV28, the J gene TRBJ1-5; D is ambiguous. CDR3 length: 11 residues. Germline lookup yields CDR1 MDHEN and CDR2 SYDVKM. Trimming shortened V by 5 bases and J by 7 bases, and 6 bases separated the two germline ends. In DNA form, the CDR3 reads TGTGCCAGCAGTAGAGGGCAGCCCCAGCATTTT. Its protein is CASSRGQPQHF.

In its sample, this clone was seen once. The genes are TRBV7-9 and TRBJ1-2, with D tentatively TRBD1 (5 bases). Deletions cut 3 bases from V and 2 bases from J, with 19 bases between. The CDR3 has 17 residues. Germline CDR1 is SEHNR and CDR2 is FQNEAQ (reference sequence). The CDR3 region has the DNA TGTGCCAGCAGCTTCGAAAGGCCGGGACCCAAAAACTATGGCTACACCTTC. Translating gives CASSFERPGPKNYGYTF.

The chain has TRBV2 and TRBJ2-3; TRBD1 is a possible D gene (6 bases). There are 15 residues in the CDR3. The V and J ends lost 8 bases and 2 bases respectively, with 17 bases between them. Germline lookup yields CDR1 SNHLY and CDR2 FYNNEI. In DNA, the CDR3 is TGTGCCAGCGGGGACACCCACTCATACACAGATACGCAGTATTTT. Its translation: CASGDTHSYTDTQYF.

This chain uses TRBV14 with TRBJ2-2, with D unclear. This CDR3 is built from 13 residues. CDR1 and CDR2 (germline): SGHDN, FVKESK. The germline V and J ends were trimmed by 2 bases and 6 bases, with 7 bases remaining between them. The CDR3 reads CASSQPIAGELFF. In nucleotides, the CDR3 is TGTGCCAGCAGCCAACCCATCGCCGGGGAGCTGTTTTTT.